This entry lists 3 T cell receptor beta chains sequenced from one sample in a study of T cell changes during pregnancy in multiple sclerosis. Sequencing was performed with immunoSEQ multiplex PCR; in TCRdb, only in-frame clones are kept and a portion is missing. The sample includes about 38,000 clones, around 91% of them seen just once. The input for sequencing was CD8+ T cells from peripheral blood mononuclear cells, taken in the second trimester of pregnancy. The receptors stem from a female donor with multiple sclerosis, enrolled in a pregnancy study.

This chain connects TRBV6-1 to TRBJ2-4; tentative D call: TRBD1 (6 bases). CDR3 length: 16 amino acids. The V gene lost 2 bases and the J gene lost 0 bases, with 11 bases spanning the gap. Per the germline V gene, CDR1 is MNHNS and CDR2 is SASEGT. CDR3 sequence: CASSELDRLAKNIQYF. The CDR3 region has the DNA TGTGCCAGCAGTGAATTGGACAGATTAGCCAAAAACATTCAGTACTTC.

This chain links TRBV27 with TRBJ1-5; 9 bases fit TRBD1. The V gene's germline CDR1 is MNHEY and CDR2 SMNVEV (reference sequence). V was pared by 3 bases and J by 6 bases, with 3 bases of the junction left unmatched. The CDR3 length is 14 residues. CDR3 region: CASSLGQGVQPQHF. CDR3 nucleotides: TGTGCCAGCAGTTTGGGACAGGGTGTTCAGCCCCAGCATTTT.

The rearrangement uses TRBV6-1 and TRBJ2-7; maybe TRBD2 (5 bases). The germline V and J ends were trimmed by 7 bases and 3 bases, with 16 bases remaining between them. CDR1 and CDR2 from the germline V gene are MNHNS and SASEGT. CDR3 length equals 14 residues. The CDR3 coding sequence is TGTGCCAGCACCGGACTGGAGAAGCACTACGAGCAGTACTTC. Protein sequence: CASTGLEKHYEQYF.